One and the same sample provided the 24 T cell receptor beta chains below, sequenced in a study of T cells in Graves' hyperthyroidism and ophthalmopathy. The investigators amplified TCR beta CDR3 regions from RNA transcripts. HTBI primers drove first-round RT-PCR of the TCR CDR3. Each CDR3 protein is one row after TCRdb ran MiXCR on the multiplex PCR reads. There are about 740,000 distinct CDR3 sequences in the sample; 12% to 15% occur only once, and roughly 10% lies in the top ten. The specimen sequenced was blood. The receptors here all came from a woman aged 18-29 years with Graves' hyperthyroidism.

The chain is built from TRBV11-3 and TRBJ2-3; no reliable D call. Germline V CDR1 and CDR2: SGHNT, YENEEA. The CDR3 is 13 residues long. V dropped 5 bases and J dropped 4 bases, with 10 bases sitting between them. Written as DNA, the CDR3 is TGTGCCAGCAGCAGAGGTATGGCAGATACGCAGTATTTT. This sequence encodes CASSRGMADTQYF.

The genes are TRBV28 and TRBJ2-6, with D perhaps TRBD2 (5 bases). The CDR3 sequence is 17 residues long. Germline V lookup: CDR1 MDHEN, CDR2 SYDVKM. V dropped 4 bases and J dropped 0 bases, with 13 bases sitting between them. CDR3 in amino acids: CASSSGGRLSGANVLTF. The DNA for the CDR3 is TGTGCCAGCAGTTCAGGAGGCCGACTCTCTGGGGCCAACGTCCTGACTTTC.

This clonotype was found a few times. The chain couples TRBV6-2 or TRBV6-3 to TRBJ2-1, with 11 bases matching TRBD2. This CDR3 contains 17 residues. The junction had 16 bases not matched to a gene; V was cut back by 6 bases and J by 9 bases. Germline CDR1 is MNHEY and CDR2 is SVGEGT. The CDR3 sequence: CASSLPRLAGRLGEQFF. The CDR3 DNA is TGTGCCAGCAGCCTTCCTAGACTAGCGGGAAGGTTGGGTGAGCAGTTCTTC.

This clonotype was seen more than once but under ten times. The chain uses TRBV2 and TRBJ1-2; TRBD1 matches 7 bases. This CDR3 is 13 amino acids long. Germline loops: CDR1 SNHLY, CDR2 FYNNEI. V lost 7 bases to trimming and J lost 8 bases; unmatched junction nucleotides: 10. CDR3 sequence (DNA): TGTGCCAGCACCGCCTCGGGACAGCTAGGCTACACCTTC. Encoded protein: CASTASGQLGYTF.

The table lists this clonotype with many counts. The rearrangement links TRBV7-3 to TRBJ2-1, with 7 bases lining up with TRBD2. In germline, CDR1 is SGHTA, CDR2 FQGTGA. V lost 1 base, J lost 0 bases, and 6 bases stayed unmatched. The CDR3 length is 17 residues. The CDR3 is CASSLNPSGYSYNEQFF. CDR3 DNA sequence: TGTGCCAGCAGCTTAAATCCTAGCGGCTACTCCTACAATGAGCAGTTCTTC.

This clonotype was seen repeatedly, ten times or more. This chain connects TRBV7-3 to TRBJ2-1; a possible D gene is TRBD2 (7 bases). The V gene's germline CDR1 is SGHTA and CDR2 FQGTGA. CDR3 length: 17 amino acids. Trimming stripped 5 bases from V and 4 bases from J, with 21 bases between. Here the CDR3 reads CASSLRRGGGRYNEQFF. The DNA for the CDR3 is TGTGCCAGCAGCCTCCGGCGGGGCGGGGGCCGTTACAATGAGCAGTTCTTC.

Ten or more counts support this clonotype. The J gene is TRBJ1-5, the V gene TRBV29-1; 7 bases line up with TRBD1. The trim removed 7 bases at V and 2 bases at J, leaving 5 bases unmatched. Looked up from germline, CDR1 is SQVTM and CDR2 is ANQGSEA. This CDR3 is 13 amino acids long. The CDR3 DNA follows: TGCAGCGCCTCAACAGGGGGCAATCAGCCCCAGCATTTT. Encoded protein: CSASTGGNQPQHF. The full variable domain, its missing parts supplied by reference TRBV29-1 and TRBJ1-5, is SAVISQKPSRDICQRGTSLTIQCQVDSQVTMMFWYRQQPGQSLTLIATANQGSEATYESGFVIDKFPISRPNLTFSTLTVSNMSPEDSSIYLCSASTGGNQPQHFGDGTRLSIL.

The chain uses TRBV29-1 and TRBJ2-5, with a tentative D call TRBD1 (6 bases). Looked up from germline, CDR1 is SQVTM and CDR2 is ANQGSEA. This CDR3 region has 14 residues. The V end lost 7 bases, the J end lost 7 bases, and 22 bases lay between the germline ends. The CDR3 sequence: CSAKRQAPKGTQYF. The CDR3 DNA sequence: TGCAGCGCCAAAAGACAGGCCCCCAAAGGGACCCAGTACTTC.

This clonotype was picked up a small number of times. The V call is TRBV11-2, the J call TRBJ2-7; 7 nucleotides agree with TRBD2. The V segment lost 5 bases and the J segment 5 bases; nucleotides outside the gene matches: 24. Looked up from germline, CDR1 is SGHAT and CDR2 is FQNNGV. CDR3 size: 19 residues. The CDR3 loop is CASSPSGGRAEDRVDEQYF. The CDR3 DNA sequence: TGTGCCAGCAGCCCGTCCGGGGGGAGGGCCGAAGACCGGGTAGACGAGCAGTACTTC.

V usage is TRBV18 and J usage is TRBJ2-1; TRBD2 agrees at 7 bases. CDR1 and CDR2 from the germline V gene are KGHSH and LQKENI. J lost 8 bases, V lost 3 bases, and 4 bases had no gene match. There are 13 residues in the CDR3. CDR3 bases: TGTGCCAGCTCACCCGGGGGGACCCATGAGCAGTTCTTC. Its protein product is CASSPGGTHEQFF.

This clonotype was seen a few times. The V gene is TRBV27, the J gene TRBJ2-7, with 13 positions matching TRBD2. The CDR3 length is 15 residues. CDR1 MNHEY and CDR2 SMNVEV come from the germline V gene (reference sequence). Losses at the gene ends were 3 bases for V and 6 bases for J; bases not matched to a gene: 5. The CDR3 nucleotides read TGTGCCAGCAGTTTTCAGGGACTAGCGGGATTCGAGCAGTACTTC. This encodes CASSFQGLAGFEQYF.

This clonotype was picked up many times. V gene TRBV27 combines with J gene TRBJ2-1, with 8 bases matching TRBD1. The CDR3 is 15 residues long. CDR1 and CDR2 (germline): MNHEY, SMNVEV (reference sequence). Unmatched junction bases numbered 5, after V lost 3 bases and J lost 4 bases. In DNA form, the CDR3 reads TGTGCCAGCAGTTTGGGACAGGTCCTTTACAATGAGCAGTTCTTC. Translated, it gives CASSLGQVLYNEQFF.

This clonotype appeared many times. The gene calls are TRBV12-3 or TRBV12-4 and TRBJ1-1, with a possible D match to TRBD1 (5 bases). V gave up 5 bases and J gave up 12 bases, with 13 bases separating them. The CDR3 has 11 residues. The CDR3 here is CASSGDGFSFF. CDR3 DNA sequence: TGTGCCAGCAGTGGGGACGGTTTTTCTTTCTTT.

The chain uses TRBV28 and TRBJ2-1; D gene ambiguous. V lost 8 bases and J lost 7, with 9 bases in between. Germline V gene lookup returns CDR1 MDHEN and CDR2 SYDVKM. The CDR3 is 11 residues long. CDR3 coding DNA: TGTGCCAGCGGAAAATTGAATGAGCAGTTCTTC. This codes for CASGKLNEQFF. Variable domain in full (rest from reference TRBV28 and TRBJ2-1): DVKVTQSSRYLVKRTGEKVFLECVQDMDHENMFWYRQDPGLGLRLIYFSYDVKMKEKGDIPEGYSVSREKKERFSLILESASTNQTSMYLCASGKLNEQFFGPGTRLTVL.

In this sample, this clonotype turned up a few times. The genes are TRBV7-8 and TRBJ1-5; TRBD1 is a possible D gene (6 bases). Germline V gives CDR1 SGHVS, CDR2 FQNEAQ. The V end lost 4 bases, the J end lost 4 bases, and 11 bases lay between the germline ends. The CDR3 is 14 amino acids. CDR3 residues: CASSSGAANQPQHF. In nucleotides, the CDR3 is TGTGCCAGCAGCTCAGGGGCAGCTAATCAGCCCCAGCATTTT.

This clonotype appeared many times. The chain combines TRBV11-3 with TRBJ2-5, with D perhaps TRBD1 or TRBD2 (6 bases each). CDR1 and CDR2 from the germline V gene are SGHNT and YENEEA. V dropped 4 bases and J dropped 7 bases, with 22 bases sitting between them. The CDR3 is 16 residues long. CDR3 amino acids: CASSSPKTGGLRTQYF. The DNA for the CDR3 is TGTGCCAGCAGCTCCCCAAAGACCGGGGGCTTACGGACCCAGTACTTC.

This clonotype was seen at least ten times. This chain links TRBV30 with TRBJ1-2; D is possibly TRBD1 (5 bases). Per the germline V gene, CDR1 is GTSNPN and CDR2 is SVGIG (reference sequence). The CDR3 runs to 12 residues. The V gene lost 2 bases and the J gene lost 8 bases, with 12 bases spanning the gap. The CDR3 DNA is TGTGCCTGGAGTCGGGGGGTCGGGGGCTACACCTTC. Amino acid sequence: CAWSRGVGGYTF.

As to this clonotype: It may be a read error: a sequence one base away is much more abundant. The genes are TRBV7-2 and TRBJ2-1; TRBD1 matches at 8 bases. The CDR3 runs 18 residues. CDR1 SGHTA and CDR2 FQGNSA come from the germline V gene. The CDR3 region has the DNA TGTGCCAGCAGCCCGAAAACTTCAGGGGGCTGGTCCTACAATGAGCAGCTCTTC. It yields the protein CASSPKTSGGWSYNEQLF.

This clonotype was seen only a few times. This CDR3 is CASSLDRGRSYNSPLHF. The DNA of the CDR3 is TGTGCCAGCAGCCTGGACAGGGGAAGGTCCTATAATTCACCCCTCCACTTT. The V and J genes are TRBV27 and TRBJ1-6, with 9 bases fitting TRBD1. CDR1 is MNHEY and CDR2 is SMNVEV in the germline V gene (reference sequence). The CDR3 spans 17 residues. The junction had 7 bases not matched to a gene; V was cut back by 6 bases and J by 1 base.

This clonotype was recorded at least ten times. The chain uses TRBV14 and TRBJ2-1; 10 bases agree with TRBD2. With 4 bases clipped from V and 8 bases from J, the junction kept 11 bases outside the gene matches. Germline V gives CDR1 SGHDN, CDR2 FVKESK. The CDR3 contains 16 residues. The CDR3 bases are TGTGCCAGCAGCCGATCCACACCGGGACTAGCGCATGAGCAGTTCTTC. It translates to CASSRSTPGLAHEQFF.

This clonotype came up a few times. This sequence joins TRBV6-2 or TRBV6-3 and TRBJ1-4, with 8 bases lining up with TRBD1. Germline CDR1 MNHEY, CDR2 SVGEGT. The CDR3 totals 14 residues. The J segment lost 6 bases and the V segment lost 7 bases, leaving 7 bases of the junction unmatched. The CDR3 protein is CASMVDRGDEKLFF. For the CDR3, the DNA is TGTGCCAGCATGGTTGACAGGGGAGATGAAAAACTGTTTTTT.

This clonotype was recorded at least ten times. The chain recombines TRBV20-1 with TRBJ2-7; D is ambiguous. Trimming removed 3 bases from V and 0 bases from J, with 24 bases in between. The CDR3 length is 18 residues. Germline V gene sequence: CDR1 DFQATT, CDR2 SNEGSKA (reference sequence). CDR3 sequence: CSARNHRDRRPYSYEQYF. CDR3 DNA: TGCAGTGCTAGGAACCATAGGGATAGACGACCGTACTCCTACGAGCAGTACTTC.

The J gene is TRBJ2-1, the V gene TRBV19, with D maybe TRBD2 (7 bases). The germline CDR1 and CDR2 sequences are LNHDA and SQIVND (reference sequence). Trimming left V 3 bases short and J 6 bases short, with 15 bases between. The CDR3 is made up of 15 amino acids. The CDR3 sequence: CASSMSGTTSNEQFF. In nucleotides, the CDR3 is TGTGCCAGTAGTATGAGCGGGACAACAAGCAATGAGCAGTTCTTC.

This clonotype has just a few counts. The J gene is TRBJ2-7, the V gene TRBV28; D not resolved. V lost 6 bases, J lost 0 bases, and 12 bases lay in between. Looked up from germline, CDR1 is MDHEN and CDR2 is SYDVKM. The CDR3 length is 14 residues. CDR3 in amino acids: CASRGVADSYEQYF. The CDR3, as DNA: TGTGCCAGCAGGGGCGTGGCTGACTCCTACGAGCAGTACTTC.